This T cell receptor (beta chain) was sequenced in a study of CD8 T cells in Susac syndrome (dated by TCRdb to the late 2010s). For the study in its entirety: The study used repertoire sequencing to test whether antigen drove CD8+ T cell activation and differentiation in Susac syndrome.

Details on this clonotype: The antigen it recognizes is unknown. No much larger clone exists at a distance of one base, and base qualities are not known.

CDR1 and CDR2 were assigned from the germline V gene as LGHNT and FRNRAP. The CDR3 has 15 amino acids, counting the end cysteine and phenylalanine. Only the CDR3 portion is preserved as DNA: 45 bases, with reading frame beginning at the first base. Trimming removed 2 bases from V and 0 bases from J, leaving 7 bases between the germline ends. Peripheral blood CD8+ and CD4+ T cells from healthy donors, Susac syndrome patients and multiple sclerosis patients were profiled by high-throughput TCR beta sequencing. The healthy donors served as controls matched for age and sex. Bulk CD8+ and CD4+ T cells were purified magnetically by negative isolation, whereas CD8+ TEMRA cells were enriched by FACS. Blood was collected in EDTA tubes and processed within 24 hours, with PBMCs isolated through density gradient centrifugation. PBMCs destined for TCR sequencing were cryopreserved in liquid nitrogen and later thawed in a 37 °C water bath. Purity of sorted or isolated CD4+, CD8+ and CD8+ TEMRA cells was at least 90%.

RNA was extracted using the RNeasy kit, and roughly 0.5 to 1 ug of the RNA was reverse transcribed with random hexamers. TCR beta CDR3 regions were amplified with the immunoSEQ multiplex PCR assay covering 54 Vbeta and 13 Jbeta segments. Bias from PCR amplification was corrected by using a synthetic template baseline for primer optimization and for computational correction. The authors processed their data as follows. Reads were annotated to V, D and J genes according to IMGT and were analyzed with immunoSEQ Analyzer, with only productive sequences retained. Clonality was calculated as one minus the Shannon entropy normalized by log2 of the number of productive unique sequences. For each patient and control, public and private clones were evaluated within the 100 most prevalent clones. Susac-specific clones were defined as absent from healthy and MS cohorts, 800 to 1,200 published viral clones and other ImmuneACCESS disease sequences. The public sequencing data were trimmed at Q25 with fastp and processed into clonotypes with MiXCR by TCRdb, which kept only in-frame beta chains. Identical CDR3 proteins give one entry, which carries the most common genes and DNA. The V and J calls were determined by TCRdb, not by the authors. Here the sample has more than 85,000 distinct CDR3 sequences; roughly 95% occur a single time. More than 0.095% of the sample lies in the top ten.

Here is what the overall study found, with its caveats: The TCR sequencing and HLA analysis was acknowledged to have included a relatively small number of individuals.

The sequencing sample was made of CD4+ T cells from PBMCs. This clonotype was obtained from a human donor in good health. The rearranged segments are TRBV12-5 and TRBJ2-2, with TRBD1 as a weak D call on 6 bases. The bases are TGTGCTAGTGGTTTGTGGACAGCGAACACCGGGGAGCTGTTTTTT. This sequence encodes CASGLWTANTGELFF.